This TCR beta chain was documented in a study of T cells in Graves' hyperthyroidism and ophthalmopathy. Germline V gene lookup returns CDR1 LGHDT and CDR2 YNNKEL (reference sequence). Germline trimming cut 1 base from V and 5 bases from J; bases unmatched to any gene: 8. This CDR3 contains 15 residues. RNA transcripts gave rise to amplified TCR beta CDR3 regions. HTBI primers were employed in a first-round RT-PCR of the TCR CDR3. TCRdb ran MiXCR on the multiplex PCR reads and lists one entry per CDR3 protein. Seen here are under 400,000 distinct CDR3 sequences, more than 15% observed once, and the top ten hold about a quarter. In this sample, this clonotype turned up a few times.

The TCR comes from a woman younger than 30 with Graves' hyperthyroidism that later progressed to Graves' ophthalmopathy. The rearrangement links TRBV3-1 to TRBJ2-7, with 7 bases that match TRBD1. The sample taken for sequencing was blood. Here the CDR3 DNA reads TGTGCCAGCAGCCAAGGGAAAGGGGGCCGGAACGAGCAGTACTTC. The encoded protein is CASSQGKGGRNEQYF.